This TCR beta chain is from a study of control samples from healthy donors and cancer patients. The assay was immunoSEQ multiplex PCR, and TCRdb's table has in-frame clones only and misses some. The data contain around 27,000 clones, roughly 85% of them singletons. This clone was seen a handful of times. Sequencing used PBMCs. This clonotype was obtained from a woman aged 60-70 years with head and neck cancer.

The CDR3 here is CASRPHVWQGGTGELFF. The CDR3 DNA sequence: TGTGCCAGCAGACCTCACGTCTGGCAGGGTGGCACCGGGGAGCTGTTTTTT. The V gene is TRBV2, the J gene TRBJ2-2; D is possibly TRBD1 (5 bases). Germline CDR1 reads SNHLY; CDR2 reads FYNNEI. CDR3 length equals 17 residues. V lost 6 bases and J lost 4, with 21 bases in between.